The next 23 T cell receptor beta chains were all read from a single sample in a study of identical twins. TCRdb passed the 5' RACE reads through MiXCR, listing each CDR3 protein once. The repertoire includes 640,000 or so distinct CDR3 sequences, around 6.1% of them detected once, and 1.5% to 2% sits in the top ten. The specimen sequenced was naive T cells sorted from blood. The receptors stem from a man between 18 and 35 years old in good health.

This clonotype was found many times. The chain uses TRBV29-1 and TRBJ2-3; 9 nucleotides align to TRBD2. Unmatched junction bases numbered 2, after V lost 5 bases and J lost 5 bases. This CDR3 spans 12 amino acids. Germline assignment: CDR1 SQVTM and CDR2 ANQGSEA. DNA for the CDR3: TGCAGCGTTTTAGCGGGAGTAGATACGCAGTATTTT. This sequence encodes CSVLAGVDTQYF.

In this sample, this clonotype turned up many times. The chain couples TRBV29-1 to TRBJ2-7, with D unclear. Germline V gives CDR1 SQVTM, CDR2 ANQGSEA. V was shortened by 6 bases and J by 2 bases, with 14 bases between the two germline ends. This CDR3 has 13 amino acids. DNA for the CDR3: TGCAGCGTATTAGACGGAGCCACCTACGAGCAGTACGTC. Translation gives CSVLDGATYEQYV.

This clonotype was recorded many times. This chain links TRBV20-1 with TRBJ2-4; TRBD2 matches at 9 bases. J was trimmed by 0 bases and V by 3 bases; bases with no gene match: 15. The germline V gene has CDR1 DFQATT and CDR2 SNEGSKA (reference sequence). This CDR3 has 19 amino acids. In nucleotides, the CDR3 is TGCAGTGCTAGTCGCCTCTGGGCGGGAGGGTTCCTAGCCAAAAACATTCAGTACTTC. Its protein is CSASRLWAGGFLAKNIQYF.

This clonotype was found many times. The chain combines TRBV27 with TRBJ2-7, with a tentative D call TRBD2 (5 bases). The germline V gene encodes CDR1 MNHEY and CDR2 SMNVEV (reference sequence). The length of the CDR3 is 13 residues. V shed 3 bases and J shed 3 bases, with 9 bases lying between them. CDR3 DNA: TGTGCCAGCAGTTTGATCGAGGGCTACGAGCAGTACGTC. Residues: CASSLIEGYEQYV.

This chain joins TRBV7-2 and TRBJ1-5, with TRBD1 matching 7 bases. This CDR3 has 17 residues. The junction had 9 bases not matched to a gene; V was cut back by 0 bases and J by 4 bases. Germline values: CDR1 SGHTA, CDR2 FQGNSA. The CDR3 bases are TGTGCCAGCAGCTTAGCGCTGAGACAGGGTCGGAATCAGCCCCAGCATTTT. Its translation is CASSLALRQGRNQPQHF.

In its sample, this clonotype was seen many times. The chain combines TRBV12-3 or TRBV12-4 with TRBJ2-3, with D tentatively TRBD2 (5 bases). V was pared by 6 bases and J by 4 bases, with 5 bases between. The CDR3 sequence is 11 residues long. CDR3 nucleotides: TGTGCCAGCAGGGAGGCAGATACGCAGTATTTT. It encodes CASREADTQYF.

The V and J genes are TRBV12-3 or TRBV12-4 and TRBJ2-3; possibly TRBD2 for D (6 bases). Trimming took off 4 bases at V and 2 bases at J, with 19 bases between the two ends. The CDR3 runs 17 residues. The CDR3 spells CASSSTSSEIFTDTQYF. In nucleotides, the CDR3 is TGTGCCAGCAGTTCAACCTCTAGCGAGATTTTCACAGATACGCAGTATTTT.

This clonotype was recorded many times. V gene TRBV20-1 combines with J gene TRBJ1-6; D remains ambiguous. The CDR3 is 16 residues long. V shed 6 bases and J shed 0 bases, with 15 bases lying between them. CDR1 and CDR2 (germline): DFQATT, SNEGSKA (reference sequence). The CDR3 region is CSASEVVGSYNSPLHF. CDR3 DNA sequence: TGCAGTGCCTCGGAAGTTGTAGGCTCCTATAATTCACCCCTCCACTTT.

The CDR3 region is CASSLATGNRYYKQYV. In DNA form, the CDR3 reads TGTGCCAGCAGTTTAGCGACTGGGAACCGGTACTACAAGCAGTACGTC. V is TRBV12-3 or TRBV12-4 and J is TRBJ2-7; D is ambiguous. CDR3 length: 16 amino acids.

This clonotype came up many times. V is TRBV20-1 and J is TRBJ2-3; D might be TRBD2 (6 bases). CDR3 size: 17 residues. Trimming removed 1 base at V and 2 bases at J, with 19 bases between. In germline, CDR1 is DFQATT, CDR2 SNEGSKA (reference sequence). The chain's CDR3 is CSARVTSFPIITDTQYF. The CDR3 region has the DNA TGCAGTGCTAGAGTTACTAGCTTTCCTATTATCACAGATACGCAGTATTTT.

The chain's CDR3 is CASSQETGNSPLHF. The CDR3 nucleotides read TGTGCCAGCAGCCAAGAAACAGGCAATTCACCCCTCCACTTT. The chain uses TRBV3-1 and TRBJ1-6; tentative D call: TRBD1 (5 bases). The CDR3 runs to 14 residues. Germline-derived CDR1 and CDR2 are LGHDT and YNNKEL (reference sequence). V was pared by 0 bases and J by 7 bases, with 7 bases between. Variable domain in full (rest from reference TRBV3-1 and TRBJ1-6): DTAVSQTPKYLVTQMGNDKSIKCEQNLGHDTMYWYKQDSKKFLKIMFSYNNKELIINETVPNRFSPKSPDKAHLNLHINSLELGDSAVYFCASSQETGNSPLHFGNGTRLTVT.

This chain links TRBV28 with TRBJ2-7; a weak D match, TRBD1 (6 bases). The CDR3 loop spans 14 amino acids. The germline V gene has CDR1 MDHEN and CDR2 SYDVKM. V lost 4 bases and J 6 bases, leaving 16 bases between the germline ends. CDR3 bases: TGTGCCAGCAGTTCCCGGACAGAAGCAGTCGAGCAGTACTTC. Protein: CASSSRTEAVEQYF. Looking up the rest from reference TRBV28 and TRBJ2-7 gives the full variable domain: DVKVTQSSRYLVKRTGEKVFLECVQDMDHENMFWYRQDPGLGLRLIYFSYDVKMKEKGDIPEGYSVSREKKERFSLILESASTNQTSMYLCASSSRTEAVEQYFGPGTRLTVT.

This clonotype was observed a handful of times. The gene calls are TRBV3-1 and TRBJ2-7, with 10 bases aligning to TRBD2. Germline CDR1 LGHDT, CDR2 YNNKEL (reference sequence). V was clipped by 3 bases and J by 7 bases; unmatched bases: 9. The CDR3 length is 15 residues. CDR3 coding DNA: TGTGCCAGCAGCCATCTGCTGGGACTAGCGAGGGAGCAGTACTTC. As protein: CASSHLLGLAREQYF.

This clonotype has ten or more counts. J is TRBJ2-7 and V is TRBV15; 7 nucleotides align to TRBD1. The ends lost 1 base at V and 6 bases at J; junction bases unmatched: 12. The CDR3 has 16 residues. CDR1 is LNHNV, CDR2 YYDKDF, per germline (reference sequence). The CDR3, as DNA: TGTGCCACCAGCAGAGTGGGAACAGGGGATCTGCTCGAGCAGTACTTC. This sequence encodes CATSRVGTGDLLEQYF.

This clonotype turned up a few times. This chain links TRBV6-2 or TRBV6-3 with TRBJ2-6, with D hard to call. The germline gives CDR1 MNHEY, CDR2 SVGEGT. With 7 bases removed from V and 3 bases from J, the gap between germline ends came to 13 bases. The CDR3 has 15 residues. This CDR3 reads CASTRSAVGANVLTF. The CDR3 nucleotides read TGTGCCAGCACCCGCAGCGCGGTTGGGGCCAACGTCCTGACTTTC.

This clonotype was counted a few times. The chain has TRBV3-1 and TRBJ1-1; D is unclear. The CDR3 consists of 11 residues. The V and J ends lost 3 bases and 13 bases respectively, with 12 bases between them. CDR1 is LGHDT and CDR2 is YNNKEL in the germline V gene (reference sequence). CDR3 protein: CASSHETIVFF. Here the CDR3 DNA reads TGTGCCAGCAGCCACGAGACCATAGTTTTCTTT.

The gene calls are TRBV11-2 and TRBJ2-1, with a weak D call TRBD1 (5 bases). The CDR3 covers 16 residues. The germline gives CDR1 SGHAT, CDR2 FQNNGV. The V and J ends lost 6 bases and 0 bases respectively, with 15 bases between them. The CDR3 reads CASRTGIRSSYNEQFF. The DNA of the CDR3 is TGTGCCAGCAGAACAGGTATCCGGAGCTCCTACAATGAGCAGTTCTTC.

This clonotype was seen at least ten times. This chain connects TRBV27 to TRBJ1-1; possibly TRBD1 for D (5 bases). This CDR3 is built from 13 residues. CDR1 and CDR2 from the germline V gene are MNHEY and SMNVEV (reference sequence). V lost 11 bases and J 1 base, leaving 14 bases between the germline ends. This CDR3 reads CAAAGTANTEAFF. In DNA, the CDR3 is TGTGCCGCAGCGGGGACGGCGAACACTGAAGCTTTCTTT.

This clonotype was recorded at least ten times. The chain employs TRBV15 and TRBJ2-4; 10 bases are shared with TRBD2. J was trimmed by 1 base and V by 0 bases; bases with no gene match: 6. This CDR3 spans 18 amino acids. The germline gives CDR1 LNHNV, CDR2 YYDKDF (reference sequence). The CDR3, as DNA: TGTGCCACCAGCAGAGATCTTAGGACTAGCGGTGCCAAAAACATTCAGTACTTC. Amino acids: CATSRDLRTSGAKNIQYF.

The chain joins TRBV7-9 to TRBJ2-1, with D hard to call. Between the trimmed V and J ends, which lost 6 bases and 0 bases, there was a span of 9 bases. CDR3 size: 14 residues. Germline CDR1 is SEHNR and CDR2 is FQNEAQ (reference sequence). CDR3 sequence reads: CASSTTSSYNEQFF. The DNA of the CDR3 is TGTGCCAGCAGTACCACGAGCTCCTACAATGAGCAGTTCTTC.

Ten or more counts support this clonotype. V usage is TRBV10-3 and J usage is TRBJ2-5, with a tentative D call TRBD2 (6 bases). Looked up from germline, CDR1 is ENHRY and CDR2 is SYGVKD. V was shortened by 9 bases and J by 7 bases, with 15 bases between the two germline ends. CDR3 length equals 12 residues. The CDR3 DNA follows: TGTGCCATAGGAGGGGTGGATAGGACCCAGTACTTC. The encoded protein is CAIGGVDRTQYF.

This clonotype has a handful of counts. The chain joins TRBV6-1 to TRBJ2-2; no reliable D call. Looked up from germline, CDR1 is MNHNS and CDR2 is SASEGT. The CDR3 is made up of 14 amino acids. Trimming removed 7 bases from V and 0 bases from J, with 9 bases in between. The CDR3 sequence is CASIRHANTGELFF. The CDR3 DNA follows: TGTGCCAGCATTCGCCACGCGAACACCGGGGAGCTGTTTTTT.

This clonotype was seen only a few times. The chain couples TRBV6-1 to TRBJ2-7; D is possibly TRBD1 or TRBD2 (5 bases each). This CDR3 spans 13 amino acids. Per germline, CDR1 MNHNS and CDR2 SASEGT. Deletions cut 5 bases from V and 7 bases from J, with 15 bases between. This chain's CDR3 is CASSTRTTGEQYV. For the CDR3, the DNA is TGTGCCAGCAGTACCCGGACAACGGGGGAGCAGTACGTC.